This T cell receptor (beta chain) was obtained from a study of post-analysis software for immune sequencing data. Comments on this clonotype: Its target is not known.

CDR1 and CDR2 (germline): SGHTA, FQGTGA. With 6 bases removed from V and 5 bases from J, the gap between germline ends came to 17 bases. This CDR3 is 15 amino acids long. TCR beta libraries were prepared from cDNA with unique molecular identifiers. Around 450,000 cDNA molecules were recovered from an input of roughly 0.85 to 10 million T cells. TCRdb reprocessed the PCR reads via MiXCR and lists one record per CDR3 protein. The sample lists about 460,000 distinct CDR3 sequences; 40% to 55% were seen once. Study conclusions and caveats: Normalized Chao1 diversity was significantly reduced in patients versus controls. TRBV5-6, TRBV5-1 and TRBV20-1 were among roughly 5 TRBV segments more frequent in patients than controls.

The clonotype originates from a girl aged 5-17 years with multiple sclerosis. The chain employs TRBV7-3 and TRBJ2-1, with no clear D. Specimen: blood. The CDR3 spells CASSVTPGRDNEQFF. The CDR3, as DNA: TGTGCCAGCAGTGTAACCCCCGGGCGCGACAATGAGCAGTTCTTC.